This is a list of T cell receptor beta chains from one sample in a study of Ad26.COV2.S vaccination and SARS-CoV-2 variants. Only in-frame clones appear in the TCRdb table, and some are missing; sequencing was by immunoSEQ multiplex PCR. The table lists 75,000 to 100,000 clones, about four fifths of them singletons, with about 15% in the top ten. The sample in question was peripheral blood, obtained after recovery from COVID-19. Every receptor here comes from a human donor who had recovered from COVID-19. Each CDR3 is given with its conserved first and last residue. A D gene is named only where the DNA matches it firmly. Clone size is shown for a subset of rows, as once, few, many or a class of expanded clone.

d_call	j_call	v_call	clone_size	cdr3_aa	cdr3_nt
TRBD1	TRBJ1-1	TRBV24-1	-	CATSAGGTVGEAFF	TGTGCCACCAGTGCAGGGGGCACAGTGGGTGAAGCTTTCTTT
-	TRBJ1-2	TRBV29-1	-	CSVVVEQSYGYTF	TGCAGCGTTGTTGTTGAACAGTCCTATGGCTACACCTTC
TRBD1	TRBJ1-1	TRBV5-1	few	CASSLLGTGEGGTEAFF	TGCGCCAGCAGCTTATTAGGGACAGGGGAGGGAGGGACTGAAGCTTTCTTT
-	TRBJ2-1	TRBV19	-	CASSSLGGRGEQFF	TGTGCCAGTAGTTCCCTTGGAGGGAGAGGGGAGCAGTTCTTC
-	TRBJ1-6	TRBV24-1	once	CATSTGLTNSPLHF	TGTGCCACCAGTACGGGACTCACTAATTCACCCCTCCACTTT
TRBD1	TRBJ2-7	TRBV6-6	few	CASSYRGPLGEQYF	TGTGCCAGCAGTTATAGGGGGCCCCTTGGAGAGCAGTACTTC
-	TRBJ1-4	TRBV5-1	-	CASSLGQREKLFF	TGCGCCAGCAGCTTGGGACAAAGGGAAAAACTGTTTTTT
-	TRBJ2-1	TRBV21-1	-	CASSKKTRGSSYNEQFF	TGTGCCAGCAGCAAAAAAACCAGGGGGAGCTCCTACAATGAGCAGTTCTTC
TRBD1	TRBJ1-1	TRBV4-1	-	CASSHAPGQGSEAFF	TGCGCCAGCAGCCACGCCCCGGGACAGGGGAGTGAAGCTTTCTTT
-	TRBJ1-5	TRBV27	-	CASSPEWDSNQPQHF	TGTGCCAGCAGTCCGGAGTGGGATTCGAATCAGCCCCAGCATTTT
-	TRBJ1-2	TRBV11-2	once	CASSPTSADYGYTF	TGTGCCAGCAGCCCGACGAGTGCGGACTATGGCTACACCTTC
TRBD1	TRBJ2-3	TRBV5-4	-	CASSGPTGADTQYF	TGTGCCAGCAGCGGGCCGACAGGGGCAGATACGCAGTATTTT
TRBD1	TRBJ2-7	TRBV7-9	-	CASSTPEGQSEQYF	TGTGCCAGCAGCACACCCGAGGGACAGTCCGAGCAGTACTTC
-	TRBJ2-7	TRBV6-6	-	CASSLGGEQYF	TGTGCCAGCAGCTTAGGGGGGGAGCAGTACTTC
-	TRBJ2-5	TRBV5-6	few	CASSLLPVRGRGGETQYF	TGTGCCAGCAGCTTGTTGCCCGTCCGGGGGCGAGGGGGAGAGACCCAGTACTTC
-	TRBJ1-2	TRBV7-9	-	CASSLSIGDGNYGYTF	TGTGCCAGCAGCTTAAGTATAGGAGACGGAAACTATGGCTACACCTTC